These 23 T cell receptor beta chains were sequenced from one sample in a study of shared clonotypes between healthy human individuals. Sequencing used immunoSEQ multiplex PCR; TCRdb keeps in-frame clones, though not all of them. The sample has over a million clones, nearly 99% seen once; the top ten hold roughly 0.45%. Sequenced sample: naive CD4+ T cells sorted from blood. Specified subset: CD45RA+ positively selected. The source is a man aged 25 to 40 in good health.

The chain uses TRBV18 and TRBJ1-1, with no clear D. Germline CDR1 reads KGHSH; CDR2 reads LQKENI. The CDR3 covers 14 residues. The V gene lost 6 bases and the J gene lost 0 bases, with 11 bases spanning the gap. The CDR3 here is CASSGLGMNTEAFF. CDR3 in DNA: TGTGCCAGCTCTGGTTTGGGCATGAACACTGAAGCTTTCTTT.

This sequence joins TRBV2 and TRBJ2-7; TRBD2 matches 10 bases. The CDR3 is 15 amino acids. V shed 6 bases and J 3 bases; nucleotides not matched to a gene: 8. CDR1 SNHLY and CDR2 FYNNEI come from the germline V gene. CDR3 nucleotides: TGTGCCAGCAGGCAGCGGGAGGGCCGGTACTACGAGCAGTACTTC. Translating gives CASRQREGRYYEQYF. The whole variable domain, filled in from reference TRBV2 and TRBJ2-7, reads EPEVTQTPSHQVTQMGQEVILRCVPISNHLYFYWYRQILGQKVEFLVSFYNNEISEKSEIFDDQFSVERPDGSNFTLKIRSTKLEDSAMYFCASRQREGRYYEQYFGPGTRLTVT.

The chain uses TRBV7-2 and TRBJ2-5; 11 positions match TRBD2. Looked up from germline, CDR1 is SGHTA and CDR2 is FQGNSA. The CDR3 is 15 amino acids. V lost 5 bases, J lost 1 base, and 3 bases stayed unmatched. Here the CDR3 reads CASSRTSGPQETQYF. The CDR3 DNA is TGTGCCAGCAGCCGGACTAGCGGGCCCCAAGAGACCCAGTACTTC.

The V and J genes are TRBV13 and TRBJ2-1, with a tentative D call TRBD2 (6 bases). The CDR3 is 14 amino acids. V lost 6 bases, J lost 1 base, and 10 bases lay in between. Germline V gives CDR1 PRHDT, CDR2 FYEKMQ (reference sequence). CDR3 bases: TGTGCCAGCAGAAGGAGGGCTTCCTACAATGAGCAGTTCTTC. Its protein is CASRRRASYNEQFF.

The chain carries TRBV9 and TRBJ2-2; 9 bases match TRBD1. After removal of 4 bases from V and 6 bases from J, the junction contained 10 bases not matched to a gene. The CDR3 has 16 residues. Germline V gives CDR1 SGDLS, CDR2 YYNGEE. The CDR3 is CASSSGTGRLAGELFF. The CDR3 DNA is TGTGCCAGCAGCTCCGGGACAGGGAGATTGGCCGGGGAGCTGTTTTTT.

As to this clone: This sequence may be a read error, since a much larger clone differs from it by one base. The rearrangement uses TRBV4-1 and TRBJ2-3; D gene uncertain. Per the germline V gene, CDR1 is MGHRA and CDR2 is YSYEKL. There are 12 residues in the CDR3. V lost 5 bases to trimming and J lost 0 bases, with 3 bases between them. The CDR3 nucleotides are TGCGCCAGCAGCTCTAGCACAGATACGCAGTATTTT. This sequence encodes CASSSSTDTQYF.

The chain recombines TRBV6-6 with TRBJ1-5; the D gene is possibly TRBD1 (6 bases). The CDR3 is 15 residues long. V was clipped by 6 bases and J by 9 bases, with 21 bases between them. Germline lookup yields CDR1 MNHNY and CDR2 SVGAGI (reference sequence). The CDR3 spells CASSPPDSYLVPQHF. The CDR3 nucleotides are TGTGCCAGCAGCCCCCCGGACAGCTATTTGGTGCCCCAGCATTTT.

The CDR3 spells CASSPPGAGVIYEQYF. DNA of the CDR3: TGTGCCAGCAGCCCTCCCGGGGCGGGAGTGATCTACGAGCAGTACTTC. The chain is built from TRBV28 and TRBJ2-7; 7 nucleotides line up with TRBD2. The CDR3 spans 16 residues. Germline V gene data show CDR1 as MDHEN and CDR2 as SYDVKM. Trimming cost V 6 bases and J 3 bases; bases outside gene matches: 14.

This chain uses TRBV6-5 with TRBJ1-2; 8 nucleotides line up with TRBD1. Germline V gives CDR1 MNHEY, CDR2 SVGAGI. V lost 6 bases, J lost 8 bases, and 5 bases stayed unmatched. This CDR3 region has 12 residues. In DNA form, the CDR3 reads TGTGCCAGCAGCAACAGGGGGAGAGGCTACACCTTC. It yields the protein CASSNRGRGYTF.

This clone was counted a single time. The chain combines TRBV18 with TRBJ2-2, with 13 bases lining up with TRBD2. The CDR3 is 17 residues long. The trim removed 3 bases at V and 2 bases at J, leaving 3 bases unmatched. CDR1 is KGHSH and CDR2 is LQKENI in the germline V gene. The CDR3 protein is CASSPRLAGGNTGELFF. DNA of the CDR3: TGTGCCAGCTCACCTCGACTAGCGGGAGGCAACACCGGGGAGCTGTTTTTT.

The rearrangement uses TRBV14 and TRBJ1-3, with D uncertain. Germline CDR1 and CDR2: SGHDN and FVKESK. Trimming cost V 0 bases and J 2 bases, with 17 bases left between them. This CDR3 is 18 amino acids long. The CDR3: CASSQELGFLKPGNTIYF. DNA of the CDR3: TGTGCCAGCAGCCAAGAATTGGGTTTCCTGAAGCCTGGAAACACCATATATTTT.

The gene calls are TRBV5-1 and TRBJ2-1, with 14 bases identical to TRBD2. The CDR3 is made up of 17 amino acids. Germline trimming cut 3 bases from V and 6 bases from J; bases unmatched to any gene: 8. Germline V gives CDR1 SGHRS, CDR2 YFSETQ. This CDR3 is CASSYGTSGSGFNEQFF. The CDR3 DNA reads as TGCGCCAGCAGCTATGGGACTAGCGGGAGTGGGTTCAATGAGCAGTTCTTC.

This rearrangement joins TRBV7-6 to TRBJ2-3, with D perhaps assigned TRBD1 or TRBD2 (5 bases each). Between the trimmed V and J ends, which lost 1 base and 3 bases, there was a span of 17 bases. The CDR3 is 17 amino acids. From germline, CDR1 is SGHVS and CDR2 FNYEAQ. This chain's CDR3 is CASSLGTGGFGTDTQYF. DNA of the CDR3: TGTGCCAGCAGCTTAGGGACTGGGGGTTTTGGGACAGATACGCAGTATTTT.

The V call is TRBV2, the J call TRBJ2-5; D unclear. Trimming left V 6 bases short and J 7 bases short, with 15 bases between. In germline, CDR1 is SNHLY, CDR2 FYNNEI. This CDR3 contains 13 residues. CDR3 nucleotide sequence: TGTGCCAGCAGGACTGAAAGTAGGTCGACCCAGTACTTC. Its translation is CASRTESRSTQYF.

The chain carries TRBV6-6 and TRBJ2-7; D might be TRBD2 (6 bases). The germline CDR1 and CDR2 sequences are MNHNY and SVGAGI (reference sequence). V dropped 6 bases and J dropped 3 bases, with 12 bases sitting between them. The CDR3 is 13 amino acids. CDR3 nucleotides: TGTGCCAGCAGACCGCCGGGGGACTACGAGCAGTACTTC. It translates to CASRPPGDYEQYF.

This clone was observed a single time. The chain has TRBV5-1 and TRBJ2-5; 9 bases fit TRBD2. The V and J ends lost 0 bases and 2 bases, in that order; junction bases with no gene match: 2. The V gene's germline CDR1 is SGHRS and CDR2 YFSETQ. CDR3 size: 15 residues. The CDR3 spells CASSLEAGGQETQYF. The CDR3 coding sequence is TGCGCCAGCAGCTTGGAGGCGGGAGGGCAAGAGACCCAGTACTTC.

The V and J genes are TRBV29-1 and TRBJ2-1, with 11 nucleotides matching TRBD2. The CDR3 runs to 15 residues. Per germline, CDR1 SQVTM and CDR2 ANQGSEA. The trim removed 4 bases at V and 4 bases at J, leaving 6 bases unmatched. The CDR3 here is CSVGGRLAGYNEQFF. The DNA of the CDR3 is TGCAGCGTTGGAGGTCGACTAGCGGGATACAATGAGCAGTTCTTC.

The chain couples TRBV5-6 to TRBJ2-5, with D perhaps matching TRBD1 (5 bases). Between the trimmed V and J ends, which lost 0 bases and 7 bases, there was a span of 16 bases. Germline CDR1 is SGHDT and CDR2 is YYEEEE. This CDR3 comprises 15 residues. DNA of the CDR3: TGTGCCAGCAGCTTGGGACTGGAGTCGCAGGGGACCCAGTACTTC. This encodes CASSLGLESQGTQYF.

This clone was picked up one time. The chain has TRBV7-9 and TRBJ1-6; 7 nucleotides match TRBD1. V shed 5 bases, J shed 14 bases, and the junction held 15 bases outside the gene matches. CDR3 length: 15 amino acids. From germline, CDR1 is SEHNR and CDR2 FQNEAQ (reference sequence). The CDR3 coding sequence is TGTGCCAGCAGCCCAGCCGGGACAGCCGTTGGAGCCCTCCACTTT. The encoded protein is CASSPAGTAVGALHF.

The genes are TRBV30 and TRBJ1-3; 7 bases map to TRBD1. This CDR3 has 17 amino acids. V gave up 0 bases and J gave up 0 bases; unmatched junction bases: 8. Germline-derived CDR1 and CDR2 are GTSNPN and SVGIG (reference sequence). In DNA form, the CDR3 reads TGTGCCTGGAGTGTGGCAGGGGGACGAAGCTCTGGAAACACCATATATTTT. Its translation is CAWSVAGGRSSGNTIYF.

The rearrangement joins TRBV5-1 to TRBJ2-7, with a weak D call TRBD1 (5 bases). This CDR3 comprises 15 residues. Germline V gives CDR1 SGHRS, CDR2 YFSETQ. Trimming left V 2 bases short and J 2 bases short, with 14 bases between. The CDR3 bases are TGCGCCAGCAGCTTTTATCAGGGATCCGCCTACGAGCAGTACTTC. This translates into CASSFYQGSAYEQYF.

The rearrangement links TRBV19 to TRBJ2-3; TRBD2 is a possible D gene (6 bases). The CDR3 is 15 amino acids. Germline assignment: CDR1 LNHDA and CDR2 SQIVND (reference sequence). V lost 7 bases and J lost 1, with 15 bases in between. In DNA, the CDR3 is TGTGCCAGTACGGACCCCCAGCGGGGCACAGATACGCAGTATTTT. Translating gives CASTDPQRGTDTQYF.

CDR3: CASSEVGGPYEQYF. CDR3 DNA: TGTGCCAGCAGTGAAGTTGGGGGGCCCTACGAGCAGTACTTC. The chain employs TRBV6-1 and TRBJ2-7, with D perhaps given as TRBD1 or TRBD2 (6 bases each). CDR3 length equals 14 residues. Germline CDR1 and CDR2: MNHNS and SASEGT. Trimming cost V 1 base and J 2 bases, with 9 bases left between them.